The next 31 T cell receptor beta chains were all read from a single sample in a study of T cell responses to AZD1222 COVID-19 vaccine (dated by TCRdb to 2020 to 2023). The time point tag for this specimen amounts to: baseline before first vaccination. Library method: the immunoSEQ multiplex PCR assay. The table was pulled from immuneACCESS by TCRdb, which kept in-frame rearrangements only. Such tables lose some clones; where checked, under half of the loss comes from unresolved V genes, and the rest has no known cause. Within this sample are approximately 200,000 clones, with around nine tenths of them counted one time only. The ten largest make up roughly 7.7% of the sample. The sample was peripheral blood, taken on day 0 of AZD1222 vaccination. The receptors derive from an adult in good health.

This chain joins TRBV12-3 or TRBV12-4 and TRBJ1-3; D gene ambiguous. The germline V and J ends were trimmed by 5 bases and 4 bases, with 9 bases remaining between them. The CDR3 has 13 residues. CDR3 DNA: TGTGCCAGCAGTCCGAGCGTGGGAAACACCATATATTTT. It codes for CASSPSVGNTIYF.

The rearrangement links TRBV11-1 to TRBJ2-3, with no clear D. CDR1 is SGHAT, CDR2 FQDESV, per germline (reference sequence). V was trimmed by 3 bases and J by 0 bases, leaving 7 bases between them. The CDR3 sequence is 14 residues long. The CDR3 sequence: CASSFGGSTDTQYF. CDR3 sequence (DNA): TGTGCCAGCAGCTTCGGCGGCAGCACAGATACGCAGTATTTT.

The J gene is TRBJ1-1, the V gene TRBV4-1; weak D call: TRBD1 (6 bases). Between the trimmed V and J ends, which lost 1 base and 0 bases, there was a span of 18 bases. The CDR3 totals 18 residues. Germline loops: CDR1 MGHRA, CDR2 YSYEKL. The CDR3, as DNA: TGCGCCAGCAGCCAAGTCCAATGGGGGCCCGGGATGAACACTGAAGCTTTCTTT. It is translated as CASSQVQWGPGMNTEAFF.

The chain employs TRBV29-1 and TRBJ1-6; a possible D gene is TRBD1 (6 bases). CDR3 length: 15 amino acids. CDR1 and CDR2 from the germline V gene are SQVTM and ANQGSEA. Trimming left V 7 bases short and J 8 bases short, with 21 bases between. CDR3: CSDVTGCGCDSPLHF. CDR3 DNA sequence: TGCAGCGATGTCACAGGGTGTGGGTGTGATTCACCCCTCCACTTT.

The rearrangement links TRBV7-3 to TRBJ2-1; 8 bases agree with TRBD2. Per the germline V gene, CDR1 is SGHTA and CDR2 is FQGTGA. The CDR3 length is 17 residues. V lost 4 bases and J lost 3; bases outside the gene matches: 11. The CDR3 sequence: CASSSRGAQNLYNEQFF. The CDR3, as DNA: TGTGCCAGCAGCTCGCGGGGGGCCCAGAACCTCTACAATGAGCAGTTCTTC.

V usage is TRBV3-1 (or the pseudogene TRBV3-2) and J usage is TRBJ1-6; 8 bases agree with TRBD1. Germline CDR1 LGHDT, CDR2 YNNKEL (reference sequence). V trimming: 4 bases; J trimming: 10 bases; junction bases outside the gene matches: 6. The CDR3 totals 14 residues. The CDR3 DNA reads TGTGCCAGCAGCCCGACAGGGGCAGGATCACCCCTCCACTTT. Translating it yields CASSPTGAGSPLHF.

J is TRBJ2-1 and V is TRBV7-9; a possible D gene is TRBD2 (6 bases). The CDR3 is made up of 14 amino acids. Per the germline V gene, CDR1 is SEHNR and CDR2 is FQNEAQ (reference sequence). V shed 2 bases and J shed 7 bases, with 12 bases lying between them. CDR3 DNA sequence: TGTGCCAGCAGCTTACCGGAGGGAGAAAATGAGCAGTTCTTC. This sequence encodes CASSLPEGENEQFF.

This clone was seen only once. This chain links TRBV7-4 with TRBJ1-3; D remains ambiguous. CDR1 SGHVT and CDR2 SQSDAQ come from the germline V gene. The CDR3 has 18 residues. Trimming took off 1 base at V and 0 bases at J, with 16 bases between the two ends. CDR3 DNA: TGTGCCAGCAGCTTAGGTCCTTTGGGTCTAAGCTCTGGAAACACCATATATTTT. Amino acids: CASSLGPLGLSSGNTIYF.

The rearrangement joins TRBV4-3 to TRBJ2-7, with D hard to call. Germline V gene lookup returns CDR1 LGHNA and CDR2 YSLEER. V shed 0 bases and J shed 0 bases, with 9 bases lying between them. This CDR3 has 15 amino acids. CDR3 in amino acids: CASSQEAGSSYEQYF. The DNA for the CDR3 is TGCGCCAGCAGCCAAGAGGCTGGATCCTCCTACGAGCAGTACTTC.

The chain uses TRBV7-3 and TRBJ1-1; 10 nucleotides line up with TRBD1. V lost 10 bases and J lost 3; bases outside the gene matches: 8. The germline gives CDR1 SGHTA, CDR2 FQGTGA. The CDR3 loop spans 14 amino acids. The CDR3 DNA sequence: TGTGCCAATGAGGGACAGGGGAATGACACTGAAGCTTTCTTT. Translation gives CANEGQGNDTEAFF.

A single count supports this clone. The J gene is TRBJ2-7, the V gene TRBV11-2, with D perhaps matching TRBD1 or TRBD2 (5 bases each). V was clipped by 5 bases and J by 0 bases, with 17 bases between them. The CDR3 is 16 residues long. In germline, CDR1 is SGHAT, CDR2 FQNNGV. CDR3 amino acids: CASSPQRGRDSYEQYF. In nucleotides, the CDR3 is TGTGCCAGCAGCCCACAAAGGGGACGGGACTCCTACGAGCAGTACTTC.

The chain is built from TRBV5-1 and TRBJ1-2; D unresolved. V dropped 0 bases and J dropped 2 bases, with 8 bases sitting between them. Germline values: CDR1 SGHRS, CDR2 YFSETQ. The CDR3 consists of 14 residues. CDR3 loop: CASSLGTFNYGYTF. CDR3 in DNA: TGCGCCAGCAGCTTGGGGACGTTCAACTATGGCTACACCTTC.

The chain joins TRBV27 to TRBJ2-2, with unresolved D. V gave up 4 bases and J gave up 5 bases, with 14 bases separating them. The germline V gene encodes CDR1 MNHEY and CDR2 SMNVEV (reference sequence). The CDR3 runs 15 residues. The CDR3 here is CASSSWGMDTGELFF. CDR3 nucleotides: TGTGCCAGCAGTTCATGGGGAATGGATACCGGGGAGCTGTTTTTT.

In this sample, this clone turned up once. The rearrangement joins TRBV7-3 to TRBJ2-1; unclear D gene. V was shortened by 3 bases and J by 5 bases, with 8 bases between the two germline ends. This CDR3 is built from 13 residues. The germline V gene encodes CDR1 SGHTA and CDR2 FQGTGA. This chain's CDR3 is CASSLSQDNEQFF. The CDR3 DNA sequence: TGTGCCAGCAGCTTGAGTCAGGACAATGAGCAGTTCTTC.

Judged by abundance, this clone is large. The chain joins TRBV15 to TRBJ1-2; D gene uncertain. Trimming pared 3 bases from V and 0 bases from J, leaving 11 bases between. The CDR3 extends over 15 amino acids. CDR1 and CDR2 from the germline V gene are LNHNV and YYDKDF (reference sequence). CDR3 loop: CATSSYPVTNYGYTF. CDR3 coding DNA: TGTGCCACCAGCAGCTACCCTGTAACTAACTATGGCTACACCTTC.

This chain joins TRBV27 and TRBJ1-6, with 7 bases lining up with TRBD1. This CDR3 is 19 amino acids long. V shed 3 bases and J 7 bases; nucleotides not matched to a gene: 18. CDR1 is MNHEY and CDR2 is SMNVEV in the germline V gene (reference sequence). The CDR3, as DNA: TGTGCCAGCAGTTTCCTGACAGGGCCAGGGGGGGTTCCAAATTCACCCCTCCACTTT. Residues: CASSFLTGPGGVPNSPLHF.

This CDR3 reads CASISTSGTSGRTNTGELFF. For the CDR3, the DNA is TGTGCCAGCATCTCGACCTCCGGGACTAGCGGGCGTACGAACACCGGGGAGCTGTTTTTT. V gene TRBV3-1 (or the pseudogene TRBV3-2) combines with J gene TRBJ2-2, with 12 bases aligning to TRBD2. The V gene end was trimmed by 7 bases and the J gene end by 0 bases; junction bases not matched to a gene: 15. Germline loops: CDR1 LGHDT, CDR2 YNNKEL (reference sequence). The CDR3 runs to 20 residues.

The CDR3 nucleotides are TGCGCCAGCAGCCTCGCGGGTGAGCAGTTCTTC. This encodes CASSLAGEQFF. The chain uses TRBV4-1 and TRBJ2-1, with a weak D call TRBD2 (5 bases). The ends were cut back, 4 bases at V and 9 bases at J, with 7 bases in the middle. The germline V gene has CDR1 MGHRA and CDR2 YSYEKL. CDR3 length: 11 amino acids.

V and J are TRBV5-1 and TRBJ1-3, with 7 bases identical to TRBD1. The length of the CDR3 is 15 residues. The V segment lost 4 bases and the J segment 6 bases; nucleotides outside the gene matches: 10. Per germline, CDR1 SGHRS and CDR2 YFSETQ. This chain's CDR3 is CASSTQGPPENTIYF. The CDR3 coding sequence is TGCGCCAGCAGCACACAGGGGCCCCCGGAAAACACCATATATTTT. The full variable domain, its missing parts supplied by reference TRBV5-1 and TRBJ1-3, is KAGVTQTPRYLIKTRGQQVTLSCSPISGHRSVSWYQQTPGQGLQFLFEYFSETQRNKGNFPGRFSGRQFSNSRSEMNVSTLELGDSALYLCASSTQGPPENTIYFGEGSWLTVV.

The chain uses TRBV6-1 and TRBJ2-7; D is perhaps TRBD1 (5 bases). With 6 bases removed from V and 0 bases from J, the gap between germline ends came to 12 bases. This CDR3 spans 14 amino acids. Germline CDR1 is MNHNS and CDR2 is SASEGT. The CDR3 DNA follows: TGTGCCAGCAGGCAACCTACAGGCTCCTACGAGCAGTACTTC. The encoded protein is CASRQPTGSYEQYF.

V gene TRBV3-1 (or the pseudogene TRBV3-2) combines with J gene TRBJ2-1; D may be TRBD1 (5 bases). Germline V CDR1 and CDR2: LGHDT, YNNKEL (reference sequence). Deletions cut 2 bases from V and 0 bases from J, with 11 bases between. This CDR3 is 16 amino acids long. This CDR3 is CASSQLTDSSYNEQFF. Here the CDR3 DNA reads TGTGCCAGCAGCCAACTCACAGACAGCTCCTACAATGAGCAGTTCTTC.

The CDR3 nucleotides are TGTGCCAGCAGTTACCGGGCGGGGGGGTCCAATGAGCAGTTCTTC. Translated, it gives CASSYRAGGSNEQFF. The chain carries TRBV6-2 or TRBV6-3 and TRBJ2-1; 9 nucleotides align to TRBD2. From germline, CDR1 is MNHEY and CDR2 SVGEGT. V lost 2 bases and J lost 6; bases outside the gene matches: 5. The CDR3 sequence is 15 residues long.

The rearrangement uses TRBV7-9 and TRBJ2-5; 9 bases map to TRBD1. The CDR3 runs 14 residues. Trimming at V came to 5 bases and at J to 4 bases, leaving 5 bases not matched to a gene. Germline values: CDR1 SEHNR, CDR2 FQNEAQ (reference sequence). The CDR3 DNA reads TGTGCCAGCAGCCCGGGACAGGGCCGAGAGACCCAGTACTTC. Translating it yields CASSPGQGRETQYF.

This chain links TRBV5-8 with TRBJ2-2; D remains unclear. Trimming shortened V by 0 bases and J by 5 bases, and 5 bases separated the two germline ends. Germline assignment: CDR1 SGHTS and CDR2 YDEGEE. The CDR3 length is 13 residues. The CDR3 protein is CASSLVGTGELFF. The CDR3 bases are TGTGCCAGCAGCTTGGTGGGTACCGGGGAGCTGTTTTTT.

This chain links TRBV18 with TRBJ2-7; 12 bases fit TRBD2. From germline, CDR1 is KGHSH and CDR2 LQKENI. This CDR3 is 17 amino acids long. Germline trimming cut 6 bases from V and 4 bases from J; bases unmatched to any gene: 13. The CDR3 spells CASSSTSGGSRGYEQYF. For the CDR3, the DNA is TGTGCCAGCTCGTCTACTAGCGGGGGGAGCCGGGGGTACGAGCAGTACTTC.

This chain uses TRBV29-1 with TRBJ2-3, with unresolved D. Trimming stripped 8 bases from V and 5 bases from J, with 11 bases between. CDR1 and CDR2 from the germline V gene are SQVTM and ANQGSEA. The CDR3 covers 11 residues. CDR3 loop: CSLRWEDTQYF. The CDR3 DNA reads TGCAGCCTTAGGTGGGAAGATACGCAGTATTTT.

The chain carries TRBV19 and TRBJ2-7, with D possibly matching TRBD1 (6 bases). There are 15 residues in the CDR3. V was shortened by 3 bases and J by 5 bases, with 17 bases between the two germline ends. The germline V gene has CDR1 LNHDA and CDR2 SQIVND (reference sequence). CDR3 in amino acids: CASSIFQGNFHEQYF. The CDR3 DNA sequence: TGTGCCAGTAGTATTTTCCAGGGGAATTTCCACGAGCAGTACTTC. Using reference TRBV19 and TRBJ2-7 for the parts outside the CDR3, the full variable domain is DGGITQSPKYLFRKEGQNVTLSCEQNLNHDAMYWYRQDPGQGLRLIYYSQIVNDFQKGDIAEGYSVSREKKESFPLTVTSAQKNPTAFYLCASSIFQGNFHEQYFGPGTRLTVT.

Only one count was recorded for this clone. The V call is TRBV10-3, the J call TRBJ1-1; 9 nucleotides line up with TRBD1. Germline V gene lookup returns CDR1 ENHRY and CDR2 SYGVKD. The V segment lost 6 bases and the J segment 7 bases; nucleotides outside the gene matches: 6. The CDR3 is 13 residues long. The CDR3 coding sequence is TGTGCCATCAGGTCTGGGACAGGGAATGAAGCTTTCTTT. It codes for CAIRSGTGNEAFF.

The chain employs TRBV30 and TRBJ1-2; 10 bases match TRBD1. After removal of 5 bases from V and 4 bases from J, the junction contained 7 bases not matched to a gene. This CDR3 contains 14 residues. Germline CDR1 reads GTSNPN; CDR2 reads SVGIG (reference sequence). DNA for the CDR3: TGTGCCTGGTCCCGACAGGGGGCCGTCTATGGCTACACCTTC. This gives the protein CAWSRQGAVYGYTF.

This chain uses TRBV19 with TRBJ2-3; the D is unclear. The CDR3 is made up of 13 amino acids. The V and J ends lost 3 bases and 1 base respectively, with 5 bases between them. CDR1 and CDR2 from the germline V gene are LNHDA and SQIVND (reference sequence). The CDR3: CASSIEGTDTQYF. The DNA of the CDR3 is TGTGCCAGTAGTATCGAGGGCACAGATACGCAGTATTTT.

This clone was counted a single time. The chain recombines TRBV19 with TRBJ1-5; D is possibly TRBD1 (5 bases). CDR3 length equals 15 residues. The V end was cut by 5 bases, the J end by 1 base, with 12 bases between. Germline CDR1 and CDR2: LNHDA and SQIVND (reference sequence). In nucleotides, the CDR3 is TGTGCCAGTAGTTGGGGGGGGGTCAGCAATCAGCCCCAGCATTTT. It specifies CASSWGGVSNQPQHF.